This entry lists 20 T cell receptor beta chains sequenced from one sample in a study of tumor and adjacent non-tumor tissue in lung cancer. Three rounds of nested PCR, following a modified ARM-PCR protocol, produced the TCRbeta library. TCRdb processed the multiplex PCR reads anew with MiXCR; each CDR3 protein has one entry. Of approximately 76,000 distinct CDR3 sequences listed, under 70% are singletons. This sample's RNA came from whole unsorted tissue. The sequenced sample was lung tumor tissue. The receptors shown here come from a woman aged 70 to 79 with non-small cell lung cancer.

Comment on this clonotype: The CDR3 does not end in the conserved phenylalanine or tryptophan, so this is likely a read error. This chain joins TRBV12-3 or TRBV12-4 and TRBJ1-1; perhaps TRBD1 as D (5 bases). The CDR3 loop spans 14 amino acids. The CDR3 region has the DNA TGTGCCAGCAGTTTTGACAGCGTGAACACTGGAGCTTTCATT. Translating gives CASSFDSVNTGAFI.

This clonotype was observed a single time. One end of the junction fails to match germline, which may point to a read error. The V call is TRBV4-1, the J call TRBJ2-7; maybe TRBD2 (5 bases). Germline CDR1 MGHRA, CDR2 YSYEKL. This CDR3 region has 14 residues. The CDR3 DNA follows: TGTGCCAGCAGCCAAATAGCCGGGATCAACGGGCAGTACTTC. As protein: CASSQIAGINGQYF.

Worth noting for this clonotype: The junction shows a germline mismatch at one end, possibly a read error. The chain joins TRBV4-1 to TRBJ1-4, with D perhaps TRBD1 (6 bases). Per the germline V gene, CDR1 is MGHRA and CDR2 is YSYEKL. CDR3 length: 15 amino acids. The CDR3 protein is CACSQGGGINEKLFF. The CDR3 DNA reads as TGCGCCTGCAGCCAAGGAGGGGGGATTAATGAAAAACTGTTTTTT.

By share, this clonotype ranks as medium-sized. The CDR3 loop is CASSLEGGSYNEQFF. The CDR3 DNA is TGTGCCAGCAGCTTGGAAGGGGGCTCCTACAATGAGCAGTTCTTC. V usage is TRBV11-3 and J usage is TRBJ2-1, with D possibly TRBD1 on 6 matching bases. Trimming removed 3 bases at V and 0 bases at J, with 9 bases between. The CDR3 spans 15 residues. CDR1 and CDR2 (germline): SGHNT, YENEEA.

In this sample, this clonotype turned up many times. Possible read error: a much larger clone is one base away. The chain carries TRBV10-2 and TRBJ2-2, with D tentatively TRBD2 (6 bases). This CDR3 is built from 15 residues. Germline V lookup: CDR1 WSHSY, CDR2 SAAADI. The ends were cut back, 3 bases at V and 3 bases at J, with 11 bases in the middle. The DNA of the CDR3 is TGCGCCAGCAGTGAACAGACTAGTTACACCGGGGAGCTGTTTTTT. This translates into CASSEQTSYTGELFF.

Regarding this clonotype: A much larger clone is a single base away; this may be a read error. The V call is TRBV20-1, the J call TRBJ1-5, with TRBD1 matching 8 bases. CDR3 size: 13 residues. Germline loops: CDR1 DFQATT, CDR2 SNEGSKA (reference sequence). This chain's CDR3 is CNASLTGVITQHF. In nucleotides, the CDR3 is TGCAATGCTAGTCTGACAGGGGTAATTACCCAGCATTTT.

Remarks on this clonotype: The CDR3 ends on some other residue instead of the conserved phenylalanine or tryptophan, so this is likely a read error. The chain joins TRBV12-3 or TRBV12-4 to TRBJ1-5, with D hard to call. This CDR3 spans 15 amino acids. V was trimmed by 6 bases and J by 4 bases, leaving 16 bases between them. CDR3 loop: CASSYMTAANQPQHY. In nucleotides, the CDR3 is TGTGCCAGCAGCTATATGACCGCGGCGAATCAGCCCCAGCATTAT.

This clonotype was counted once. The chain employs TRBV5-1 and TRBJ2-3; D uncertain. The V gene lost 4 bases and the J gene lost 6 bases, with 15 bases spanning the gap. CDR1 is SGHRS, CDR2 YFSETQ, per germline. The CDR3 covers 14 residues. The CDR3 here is CASSDLVGRDTQYF. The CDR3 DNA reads TGCGCCAGCAGCGACCTAGTGGGAAGGGATACGCAGTATTTT.

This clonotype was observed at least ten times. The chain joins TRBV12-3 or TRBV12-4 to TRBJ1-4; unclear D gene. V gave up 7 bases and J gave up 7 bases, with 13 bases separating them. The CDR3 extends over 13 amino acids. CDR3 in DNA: TGTGCCAGCACTATATCGGGTCTTGAAAAACTGTTTTTT. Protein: CASTISGLEKLFF.

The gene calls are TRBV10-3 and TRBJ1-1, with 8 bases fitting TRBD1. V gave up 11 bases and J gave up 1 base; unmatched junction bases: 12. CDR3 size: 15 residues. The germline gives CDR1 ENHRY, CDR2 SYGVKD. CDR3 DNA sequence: TGTGCCTTCGGTGAACAACAGGGGGAGAACACTGAAGCTTTCTTT. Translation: CAFGEQQGENTEAFF.

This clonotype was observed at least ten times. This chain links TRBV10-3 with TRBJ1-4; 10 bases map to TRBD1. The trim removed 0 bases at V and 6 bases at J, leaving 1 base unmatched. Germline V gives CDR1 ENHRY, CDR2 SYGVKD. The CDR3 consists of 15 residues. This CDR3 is CAISESGQGYEKLFF. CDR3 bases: TGTGCCATCAGTGAGTCGGGACAGGGGTATGAAAAACTGTTTTTT.

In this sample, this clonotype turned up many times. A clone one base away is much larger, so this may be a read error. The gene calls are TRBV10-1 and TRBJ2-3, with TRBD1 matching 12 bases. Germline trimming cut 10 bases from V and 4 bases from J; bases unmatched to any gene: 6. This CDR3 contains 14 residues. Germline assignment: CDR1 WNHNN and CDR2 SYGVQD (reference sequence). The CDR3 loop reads CANSGTGGADTQYF. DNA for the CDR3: TGCGCCAACAGCGGGACAGGGGGCGCAGATACGCAGTATTTT.

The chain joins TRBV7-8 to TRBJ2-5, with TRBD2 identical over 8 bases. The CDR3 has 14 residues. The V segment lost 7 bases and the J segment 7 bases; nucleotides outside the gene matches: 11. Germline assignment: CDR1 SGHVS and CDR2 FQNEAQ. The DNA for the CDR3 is TGTGCCAGCAACCTGACTAGCGCCAAAGGGACCCAGTACTTC. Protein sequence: CASNLTSAKGTQYF.

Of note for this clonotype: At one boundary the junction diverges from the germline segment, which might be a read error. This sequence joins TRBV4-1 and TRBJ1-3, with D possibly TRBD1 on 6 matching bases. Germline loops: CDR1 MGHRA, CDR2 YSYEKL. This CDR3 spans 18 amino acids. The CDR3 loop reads CANSLTANRVLGGNSIYF. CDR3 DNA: TGCGCCAACAGCCTTACGGCGAACAGGGTTCTAGGTGGAAACAGCATATATTTT.

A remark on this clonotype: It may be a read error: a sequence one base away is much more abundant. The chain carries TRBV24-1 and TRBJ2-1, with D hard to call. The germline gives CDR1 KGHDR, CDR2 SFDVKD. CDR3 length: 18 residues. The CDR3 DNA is TGTACCACCACCCCATCTTTGTCTGGAAGATCCTCCTACAATGAGCAGTTCTTC. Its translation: CTTTPSLSGRSSYNEQFF.

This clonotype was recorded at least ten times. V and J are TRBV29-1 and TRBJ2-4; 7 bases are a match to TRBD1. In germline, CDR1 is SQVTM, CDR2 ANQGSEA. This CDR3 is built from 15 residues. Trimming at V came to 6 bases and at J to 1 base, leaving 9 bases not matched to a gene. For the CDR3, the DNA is TGCAGCGTGACAGGCGACAGGGTTGCCAAAAACATTCAGTACTTC. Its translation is CSVTGDRVAKNIQYF.

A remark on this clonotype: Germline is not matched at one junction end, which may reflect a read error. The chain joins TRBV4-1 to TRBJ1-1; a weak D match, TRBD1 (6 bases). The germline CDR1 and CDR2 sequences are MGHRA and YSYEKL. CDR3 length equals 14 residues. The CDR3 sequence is CASSHRTENTDAFF. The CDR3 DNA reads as TGTGCCAGCAGCCACCGGACAGAGAATACTGATGCTTTCTTT.

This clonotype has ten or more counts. The CDR3 DNA reads as TGTGCCACCAGTGATAACGGACTAGCGGATAATGAGCAGTTCTTC. Protein: CATSDNGLADNEQFF. The V gene is TRBV24-1, the J gene TRBJ2-1; 10 bases agree with TRBD2. The CDR3 has 15 residues. V lost 3 bases to trimming and J lost 7 bases; unmatched junction nucleotides: 5. CDR1 and CDR2 (germline): KGHDR, SFDVKD.

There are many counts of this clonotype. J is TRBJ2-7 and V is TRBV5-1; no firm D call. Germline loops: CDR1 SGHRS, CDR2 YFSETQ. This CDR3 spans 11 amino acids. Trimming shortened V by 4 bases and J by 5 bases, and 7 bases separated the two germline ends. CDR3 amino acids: CASSPGDEQYF. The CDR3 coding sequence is TGCGCCAGCAGCCCTGGGGACGAGCAGTACTTC.

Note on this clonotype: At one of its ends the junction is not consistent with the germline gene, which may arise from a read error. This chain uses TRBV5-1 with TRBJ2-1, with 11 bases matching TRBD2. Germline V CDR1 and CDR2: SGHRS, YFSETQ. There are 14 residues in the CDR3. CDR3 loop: CAGSPGLADNEQFF. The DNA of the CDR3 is TGCGCCGGCAGCCCGGGACTAGCGGACAATGAGCAGTTCTTC.